Listed here are 30 T cell receptor beta chains from one sample, sequenced in a study of CD8 T cells in ankylosing spondylitis. TCRdb passed the 5' RACE reads through MiXCR, listing each CDR3 protein once. This table has roughly 670,000 distinct CDR3 sequences, around 19% appearing once. Findings and limits, study-wide: One TCR beta motif, made up of seven to nine highly homologous variants, appeared characteristic of ankylosing spondylitis blood.

These receptors' targets are unknown. Sequenced sample: blood, either unsorted or a sorted T cell fraction (not recorded which). The receptors were gathered from a male donor with ankylosing spondylitis.

This clonotype was counted a few times. The chain links TRBV7-9 to TRBJ2-3; 8 positions agree with TRBD1. Germline CDR1 and CDR2: SEHNR and FQNEAQ (reference sequence). Trimming at V came to 8 bases and at J to 8 bases, leaving 15 bases not matched to a gene. CDR3 size: 15 residues. The CDR3 loop is CASAPGRTGFITQYF. Here the CDR3 DNA reads TGTGCCAGCGCCCCGGGGAGGACAGGGTTTATTACGCAGTATTTT. Looking up the rest from reference TRBV7-9 and TRBJ2-3 gives the full variable domain: DTGVSQNPRHKITKRGQNVTFRCDPISEHNRLYWYRQTLGQGPEFLTYFQNEAQLEKSRLLSDRFSAERPKGSFSTLEIQRTEQGDSAMYLCASAPGRTGFITQYFGPGTRLTVL.

The chain couples TRBV30 to TRBJ1-5; D is unresolved. CDR3 length equals 13 residues. The V gene lost 0 bases and the J gene lost 5 bases, with 8 bases spanning the gap. The germline gives CDR1 GTSNPN, CDR2 SVGIG (reference sequence). The CDR3 loop is CAWSVRFDQPQHF. CDR3 DNA sequence: TGTGCCTGGAGTGTAAGGTTTGATCAGCCCCAGCATTTT.

This CDR3 reads CASSSGTSGILSSYNEQFF. The CDR3 DNA sequence: TGTGCCAGCAGTTCCGGGACTAGCGGGATACTAAGCTCCTACAATGAGCAGTTCTTC. The chain uses TRBV12-3 or TRBV12-4 and TRBJ2-1, with 13 positions matching TRBD2. Trimming removed 4 bases from V and 0 bases from J; junction bases left unmatched: 9. There are 19 residues in the CDR3.

The V call is TRBV7-7, the J call TRBJ2-5, with D perhaps matching TRBD2 (5 bases). This CDR3 spans 13 amino acids. V lost 4 bases to trimming and J lost 8 bases, with 14 bases between them. CDR1 is SSHAT, CDR2 FNYEAQ, per germline (reference sequence). The CDR3 loop reads CASSSLALDTQYF. The CDR3 region has the DNA TGTGCCAGCAGCTCCCTAGCTTTAGATACCCAGTACTTC.

V is TRBV20-1 and J is TRBJ2-6; D is perhaps TRBD1 (6 bases). The V end was cut by 3 bases, the J end by 0 bases, with 12 bases between. The CDR3 length is 16 residues. Germline values: CDR1 DFQATT, CDR2 SNEGSKA (reference sequence). The CDR3 region is CSASRGPLSGANVLTF. DNA of the CDR3: TGCAGTGCTAGCAGGGGCCCACTCTCTGGGGCCAACGTCCTGACTTTC.

This clonotype was found a few times. The rearrangement links TRBV29-1 to TRBJ1-1; TRBD1 is a possible D gene (5 bases). V was pared by 5 bases and J by 1 base, with 11 bases between. The V gene's germline CDR1 is SQVTM and CDR2 ANQGSEA. This CDR3 has 13 amino acids. The CDR3 spells CSVSDSKNTEAFF. The CDR3 DNA reads TGCAGCGTTTCCGACAGTAAGAACACTGAAGCTTTCTTT.

The chain recombines TRBV4-3 with TRBJ2-2; a possible D gene is TRBD1 (5 bases). The CDR3 length is 14 residues. From germline, CDR1 is LGHNA and CDR2 YSLEER. V was trimmed by 7 bases and J by 1 base, leaving 10 bases between them. This chain's CDR3 is CASKVTENTGELFF. The CDR3 region has the DNA TGCGCCAGCAAGGTGACAGAGAACACCGGGGAGCTGTTTTTT.

The sample holds a few counts of this clonotype. V is TRBV7-3 and J is TRBJ2-1, with D perhaps matching TRBD2 (6 bases). The germline V gene encodes CDR1 SGHTA and CDR2 FQGTGA. The ends were cut back, 5 bases at V and 5 bases at J, with 16 bases in the middle. The length of the CDR3 is 15 residues. Here the CDR3 DNA reads TGTGCCAGCAGCCCCGGAGGGAGCCTCCACAATGAGCAGTTCTTC. It encodes CASSPGGSLHNEQFF.

This clonotype has a handful of counts. This chain joins TRBV6-1 and TRBJ2-1; 8 bases agree with TRBD1. This CDR3 contains 14 residues. The ends lost 6 bases at V and 6 bases at J; junction bases unmatched: 7. Per germline, CDR1 MNHNS and CDR2 SASEGT. The CDR3 protein is CASRNRGASNEQFF. CDR3 bases: TGTGCCAGCAGGAACAGGGGGGCTTCCAATGAGCAGTTCTTC.

CDR3 region: CASSQTPRSGTHEQYF. CDR3 bases: TGTGCCAGCAGCCAAACCCCCCGTAGCGGGACCCACGAGCAGTACTTC. The chain carries TRBV6-1 and TRBJ2-7; 8 bases align to TRBD2. Germline values: CDR1 MNHNS, CDR2 SASEGT. The CDR3 has 16 residues. V dropped 6 bases and J dropped 5; count of bases not matched to a gene: 15.

The J gene is TRBJ2-2, the V gene TRBV6-2 or TRBV6-3; perhaps TRBD2 as D (5 bases). Between the trimmed V and J ends, which lost 0 bases and 7 bases, there was a span of 18 bases. The CDR3 covers 17 residues. Germline CDR1 MNHEY, CDR2 SVGEGT. The DNA of the CDR3 is TGTGCCAGCAGTTACTCGCGGGTTCACACTCTCTTCGGGGAGCTGTTTTTT. Its protein is CASSYSRVHTLFGELFF.

The sample holds a few counts of this clonotype. The chain uses TRBV7-3 and TRBJ2-1; the D is unclear. This CDR3 region has 13 residues. Germline V gene sequence: CDR1 SGHTA, CDR2 FQGTGA. V was pared by 1 base and J by 15 bases, with 16 bases between. CDR3 nucleotide sequence: TGTGCCAGCAGCTTAAGCCCTGACACGTTTCTGTTCTTC. Translating it yields CASSLSPDTFLFF.

V is TRBV12-3 or TRBV12-4 and J is TRBJ1-1; D gene ambiguous. Trimming shortened V by 2 bases and J by 3 bases, and 1 base separated the two germline ends. CDR3 length: 11 residues. The CDR3 nucleotides read TGTGCCAGCAGTTTACACACTGAAGCTTTCTTT. Its translation: CASSLHTEAFF.

This clonotype came up a few times. The rearrangement links TRBV12-5 to TRBJ1-1, with D unclear. CDR3 length: 17 residues. CDR1 and CDR2 (germline): LGHNT, FRNRAP. V shed 0 bases and J shed 0 bases, with 14 bases lying between them. As DNA, the CDR3 is TGTGCTAGTGGTTTGGTACCCGGCAACCGAGTGAACACTGAAGCTTTCTTT. Protein product: CASGLVPGNRVNTEAFF. Full variable domain (rest looked up from reference TRBV12-5 and TRBJ1-1): DARVTQTPRHKVTEMGQEVTMRCQPILGHNTVFWYRQTMMQGLELLAYFRNRAPLDDSGMPKDRFSAEMPDATLATLKIQPSEPRDSAVYFCASGLVPGNRVNTEAFFGQGTRLTVV.

In its sample, this clonotype was seen many times. The CDR3 sequence: CAISEPRQENNEQFF. The CDR3 DNA sequence: TGTGCCATCAGTGAGCCAAGACAGGAAAACAATGAGCAGTTCTTC. The rearrangement links TRBV10-3 to TRBJ2-1; D might be TRBD1 (6 bases). Deletions cut 2 bases from V and 5 bases from J, with 13 bases between. The CDR3 consists of 15 residues. Germline assignment: CDR1 ENHRY and CDR2 SYGVKD.

CDR3 region: CASSQAEQGTEAFF. The CDR3 DNA follows: TGCGCCAGCAGCCAAGCGGAACAGGGCACTGAAGCTTTCTTT. This rearrangement joins TRBV4-1 to TRBJ1-1; perhaps TRBD1 as D (6 bases). The germline CDR1 and CDR2 sequences are MGHRA and YSYEKL. Trimming stripped 1 base from V and 4 bases from J, with 10 bases between. The CDR3 covers 14 residues.

This chain uses TRBV9 with TRBJ2-3, with 13 nucleotides matching TRBD2. The germline gives CDR1 SGDLS, CDR2 YYNGEE. The CDR3 contains 17 residues. The junction had 11 bases not matched to a gene; V was cut back by 5 bases and J by 5 bases. CDR3 sequence reads: CASSDSLAGGPGDTQYF. For the CDR3, the DNA is TGTGCCAGCAGTGATTCACTAGCGGGGGGGCCAGGAGATACGCAGTATTTT.

The chain employs TRBV29-1 and TRBJ1-1; D may be TRBD1 (6 bases). Between the trimmed V and J ends, which lost 4 bases and 1 base, there was a span of 13 bases. The CDR3 length is 14 residues. Germline V gene sequence: CDR1 SQVTM, CDR2 ANQGSEA. CDR3 loop: CSVVTSTGNTEAFF. CDR3 bases: TGCAGCGTTGTTACCTCGACAGGGAACACTGAAGCTTTCTTT.

V usage is TRBV7-2 and J usage is TRBJ2-3, with 10 bases identical to TRBD2. The CDR3 length is 15 residues. CDR1 is SGHTA and CDR2 is FQGNSA in the germline V gene. With 6 bases clipped from V and 6 bases from J, the junction kept 9 bases outside the gene matches. CDR3 amino acids: CASRESGRADDTQYF. In DNA, the CDR3 is TGTGCCAGCAGGGAAAGCGGGAGGGCCGATGATACGCAGTATTTT.

The genes are TRBV29-1 and TRBJ2-3; D tentatively fits TRBD1 or TRBD2 (6 bases each). The CDR3 has 13 residues. V lost 7 bases and J 0 bases, leaving 11 bases between the germline ends. The germline gives CDR1 SQVTM, CDR2 ANQGSEA. The CDR3 reads CSAGATSTDTQYF. Here the CDR3 DNA reads TGCAGCGCGGGGGCTACTAGCACAGATACGCAGTATTTT.

This clonotype has more than one count but fewer than ten. The chain carries TRBV7-9 and TRBJ2-1; D could derive from TRBD1 or TRBD2 (5 bases each). The V gene lost 4 bases and the J gene lost 4 bases, with 14 bases spanning the gap. From germline, CDR1 is SEHNR and CDR2 FQNEAQ (reference sequence). The CDR3 sequence is 15 residues long. This chain's CDR3 is CASSWGRQRYNEQFF. The CDR3 bases are TGTGCCAGCAGCTGGGGACGACAGAGATACAATGAGCAGTTCTTC.

This clonotype was observed at least ten times. The chain joins TRBV10-3 to TRBJ1-3; 7 nucleotides agree with TRBD1. Losses at the gene ends were 3 bases for V and 0 bases for J; bases not matched to a gene: 2. The CDR3 totals 15 residues. Germline CDR1 ENHRY, CDR2 SYGVKD. The CDR3: CAISEGGLSGNTIYF. The CDR3 DNA reads TGTGCCATCAGTGAAGGGGGCCTCTCTGGAAACACCATATATTTT.

The table lists this clonotype with a few counts. The gene calls are TRBV6-5 and TRBJ1-2, with D possibly matching TRBD1 (6 bases). This CDR3 is 15 amino acids long. In germline, CDR1 is MNHEY, CDR2 SVGAGI. V gave up 2 bases and J gave up 0 bases, with 10 bases separating them. CDR3 protein: CASSYGGGTNYGYTF. The CDR3 nucleotides read TGTGCCAGCAGTTACGGAGGGGGGACTAACTATGGCTACACCTTC.

This clonotype was recorded at least ten times. CDR3 DNA sequence: TGTGCCAGCGGCGGGCAGGCTGGCAATGAGCAGTTCTTC. Translation: CASGGQAGNEQFF. The rearrangement links TRBV9 to TRBJ2-1, with D perhaps TRBD2 (5 bases). V dropped 7 bases and J dropped 6 bases, with 14 bases sitting between them. CDR1 is SGDLS and CDR2 is YYNGEE in the germline V gene. This CDR3 is built from 13 residues.

This clonotype has only a few counts. This rearrangement joins TRBV6-2 or TRBV6-3 to TRBJ1-5, with D tentatively TRBD1 (5 bases). The germline V gene encodes CDR1 MNHEY and CDR2 SVGEGT. V was clipped by 2 bases and J by 1 base, with 12 bases between them. CDR3 length equals 16 residues. The CDR3 region has the DNA TGTGCCAGCAGTTACGGGGGAGTGGGGAGCAATCAGCCCCAGCATTTT. Protein product: CASSYGGVGSNQPQHF.

This clonotype was counted many times. The J gene is TRBJ2-7, the V gene TRBV7-9; a possible D gene is TRBD2 (6 bases). The CDR3 runs to 13 residues. Germline-derived CDR1 and CDR2 are SEHNR and FQNEAQ (reference sequence). With 3 bases removed from V and 0 bases from J, the gap between germline ends came to 6 bases. In nucleotides, the CDR3 is TGTGCCAGCAGCTTGACTAGCTCCTACGAGCAGTACTTC. This gives the protein CASSLTSSYEQYF.

Ten or more counts support this clonotype. The rearrangement uses TRBV25-1 and TRBJ1-6, with TRBD1 as a possible D gene (6 bases). The CDR3 contains 14 residues. Trimming removed 6 bases from V and 10 bases from J, with 16 bases in between. The germline V gene has CDR1 MGHDK and CDR2 SYGVNS. The CDR3 DNA reads TGTGCCAGCAGCCGGGACAATGTACGGTCACCCCTCCACTTT. Encoded protein: CASSRDNVRSPLHF. The full variable domain, with the rest looked up from reference TRBV25-1 and TRBJ1-6, is EADIYQTPRYLVIGTGKKITLECSQTMGHDKMYWYQQDPGMELHLIHYSYGVNSTEKGDLSSESTVSRIRTEHFPLTLESARPSHTSQYLCASSRDNVRSPLHFGNGTRLTVT.

The count of this clonotype is one. The genes are TRBV12-3 or TRBV12-4 and TRBJ2-1, with 10 nucleotides matching TRBD2. V lost 6 bases to trimming and J lost 9 bases; unmatched junction nucleotides: 11. This CDR3 is built from 15 residues. As DNA, the CDR3 is TGTGCCAGCAGCCTCGGTAGCGGGGGGCCCGGTGAGCAGTTCTTC. Protein sequence: CASSLGSGGPGEQFF.

This clonotype was observed many times. The V call is TRBV3-1, the J call TRBJ1-2, with a possible D match to TRBD1 (5 bases). Looked up from germline, CDR1 is LGHDT and CDR2 is YNNKEL (reference sequence). This CDR3 is built from 13 residues. Trimming took 3 bases from V and 8 from J, leaving 13 bases between them. CDR3 protein: CASSQSQGLGYTF. The CDR3 coding sequence is TGTGCCAGCAGCCAGAGCCAGGGCTTAGGCTACACCTTC.

This sequence joins TRBV9 and TRBJ2-1, with TRBD1 matching over 9 bases. This CDR3 is 16 amino acids long. V trimming: 3 bases; J trimming: 4 bases; junction bases outside the gene matches: 8. Germline lookup yields CDR1 SGDLS and CDR2 YYNGEE. The DNA of the CDR3 is TGTGCCAGCAGCGCCGTCCCGGGACAGGGTTACAATGAGCAGTTCTTC. Translation gives CASSAVPGQGYNEQFF.